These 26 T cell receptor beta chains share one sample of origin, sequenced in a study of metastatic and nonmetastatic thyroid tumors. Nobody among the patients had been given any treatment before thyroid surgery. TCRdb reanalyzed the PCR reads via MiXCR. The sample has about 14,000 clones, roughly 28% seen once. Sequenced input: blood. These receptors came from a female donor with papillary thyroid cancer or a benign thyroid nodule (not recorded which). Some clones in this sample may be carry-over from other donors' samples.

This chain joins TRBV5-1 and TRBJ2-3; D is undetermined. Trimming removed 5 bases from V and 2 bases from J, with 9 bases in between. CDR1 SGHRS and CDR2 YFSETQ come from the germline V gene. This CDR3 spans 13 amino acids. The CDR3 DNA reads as TGCGCCAGCAGACCGGACCCCACAGATACGCAGTATTTT. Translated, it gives CASRPDPTDTQYF.

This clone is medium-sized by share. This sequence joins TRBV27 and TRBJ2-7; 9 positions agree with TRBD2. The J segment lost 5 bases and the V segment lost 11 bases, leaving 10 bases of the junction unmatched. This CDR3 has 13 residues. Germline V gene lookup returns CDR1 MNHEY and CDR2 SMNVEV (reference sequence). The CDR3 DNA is TGTGCCGCCGGGGGCGGGAGGGCCCACGAGCAGTACTTC. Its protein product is CAAGGGRAHEQYF.

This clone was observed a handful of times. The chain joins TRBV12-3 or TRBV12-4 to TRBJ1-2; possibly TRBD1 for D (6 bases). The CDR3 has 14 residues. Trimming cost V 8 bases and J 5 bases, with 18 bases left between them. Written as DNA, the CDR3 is TGTGCCAGCGGGCGGTCGGGGGCCCTATATGGCTACACCTTC. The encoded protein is CASGRSGALYGYTF.

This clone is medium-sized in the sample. The CDR3 nucleotides are TGCAGTGCTAGGAGACAGGGTCAGACGAACACCGGGGAGCTGTTTTTT. Translation gives CSARRQGQTNTGELFF. The chain couples TRBV20-1 to TRBJ2-2, with 7 bases lining up with TRBD1. The J segment lost 0 bases and the V segment lost 3 bases, leaving 7 bases of the junction unmatched. Germline assignment: CDR1 DFQATT and CDR2 SNEGSKA (reference sequence). The CDR3 runs to 16 residues.

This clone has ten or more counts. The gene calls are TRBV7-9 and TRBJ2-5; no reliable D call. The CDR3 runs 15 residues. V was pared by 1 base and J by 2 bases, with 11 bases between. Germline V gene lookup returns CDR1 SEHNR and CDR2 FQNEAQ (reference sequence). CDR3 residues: CASSLVRAGQETQYF. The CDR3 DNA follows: TGTGCCAGCAGCTTAGTGAGAGCTGGTCAAGAGACCCAGTACTTC.

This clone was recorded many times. Here the CDR3 DNA reads TGTGCCAGCAGTTGGGGGGCGGGCACAGATACGCAGTATTTT. Protein sequence: CASSWGAGTDTQYF. The chain uses TRBV12-3 or TRBV12-4 and TRBJ2-3, with D perhaps given as TRBD1 or TRBD2 (6 bases each). Trimming shortened V by 4 bases and J by 1 base, and 9 bases separated the two germline ends. The CDR3 length is 14 residues.

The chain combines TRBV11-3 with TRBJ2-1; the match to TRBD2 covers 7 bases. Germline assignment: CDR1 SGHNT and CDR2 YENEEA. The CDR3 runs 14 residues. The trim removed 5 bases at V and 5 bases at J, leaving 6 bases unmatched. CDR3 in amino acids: CASSPSAGNNEQFF. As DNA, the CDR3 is TGTGCCAGCAGCCCGTCAGCGGGAAACAATGAGCAGTTCTTC.

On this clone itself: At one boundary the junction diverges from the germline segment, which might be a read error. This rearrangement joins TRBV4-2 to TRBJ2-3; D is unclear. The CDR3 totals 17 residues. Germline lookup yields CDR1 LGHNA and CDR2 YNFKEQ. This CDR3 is CANSPPPTIPSTDTQYF. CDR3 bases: TGTGCCAACAGCCCCCCCCCGACGATCCCCAGCACAGATACGCAGTATTTT.

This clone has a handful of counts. CDR3 loop: CASSYSGHSSTYEQYF. CDR3 DNA sequence: TGTGCCAGCAGTTACTCGGGGCACAGCTCTACCTACGAGCAGTACTTC. The V call is TRBV6-5, the J call TRBJ2-7; TRBD1 might be the D (5 bases). This CDR3 is 16 amino acids long. Trimming removed 0 bases from V and 2 bases from J, with 14 bases in between. Germline V gene sequence: CDR1 MNHEY, CDR2 SVGAGI.

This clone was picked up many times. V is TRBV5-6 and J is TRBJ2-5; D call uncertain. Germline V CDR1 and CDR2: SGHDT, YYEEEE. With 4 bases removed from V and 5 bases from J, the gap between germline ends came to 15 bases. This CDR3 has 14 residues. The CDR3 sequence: CASSRAGRRETQYF. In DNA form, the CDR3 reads TGTGCCAGCAGCCGCGCAGGCCGTCGGGAGACCCAGTACTTC. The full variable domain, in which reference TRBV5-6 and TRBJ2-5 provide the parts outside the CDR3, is DAGVTQSPTHLIKTRGQQVTLRCSPKSGHDTVSWYQQALGQGPQFIFQYYEEEERQRGNFPDRFSGHQFPNYSSELNVNALLLGDSALYLCASSRAGRRETQYFGPGTRLLVL.

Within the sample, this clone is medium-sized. The CDR3 nucleotides read TGCGCCAGCAAGTGGCACACCGGGGAGCTGTTTTTT. This sequence encodes CASKWHTGELFF. The rearrangement links TRBV5-1 to TRBJ2-2, with D hard to call. The CDR3 contains 12 residues. In germline, CDR1 is SGHRS, CDR2 YFSETQ. Deletions cut 6 bases from V and 3 bases from J, with 6 bases between.

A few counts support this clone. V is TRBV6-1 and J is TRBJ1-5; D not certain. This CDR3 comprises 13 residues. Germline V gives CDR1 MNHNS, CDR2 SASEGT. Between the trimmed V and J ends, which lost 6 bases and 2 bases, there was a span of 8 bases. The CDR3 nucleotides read TGTGCCAGCAGAAACGTGCGCAATCAGCCCCAGCATTTT. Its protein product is CASRNVRNQPQHF.

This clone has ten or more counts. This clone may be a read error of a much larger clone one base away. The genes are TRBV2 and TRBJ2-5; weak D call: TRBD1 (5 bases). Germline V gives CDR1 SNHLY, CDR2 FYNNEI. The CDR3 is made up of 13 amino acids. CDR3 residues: CASSGNRQEAQYF. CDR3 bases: TGTGCCAGCAGTGGTAACAGGCAAGAGGCCCAGTACTTC.

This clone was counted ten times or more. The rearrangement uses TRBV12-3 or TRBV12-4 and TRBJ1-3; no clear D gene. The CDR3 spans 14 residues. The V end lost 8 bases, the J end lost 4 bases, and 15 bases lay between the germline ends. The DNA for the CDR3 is TGTGCCAGCTCTGGGGTTTCGGGCGGAAACACCATATATTTT. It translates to CASSGVSGGNTIYF.

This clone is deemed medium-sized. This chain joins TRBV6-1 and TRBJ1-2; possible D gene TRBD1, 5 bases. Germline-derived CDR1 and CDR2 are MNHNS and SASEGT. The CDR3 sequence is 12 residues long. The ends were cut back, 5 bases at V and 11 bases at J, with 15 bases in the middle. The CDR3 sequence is CASSSNRRGYTF. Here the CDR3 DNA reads TGTGCCAGCAGTTCCAACAGGAGAGGGTACACCTTC.

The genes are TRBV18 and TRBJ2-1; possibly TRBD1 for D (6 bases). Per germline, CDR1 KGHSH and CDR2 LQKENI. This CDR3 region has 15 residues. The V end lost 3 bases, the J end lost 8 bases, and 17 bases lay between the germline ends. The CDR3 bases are TGTGCCAGCTCACCCACGGTGGGGACACGACATGAGCAGTTCTTC. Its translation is CASSPTVGTRHEQFF.

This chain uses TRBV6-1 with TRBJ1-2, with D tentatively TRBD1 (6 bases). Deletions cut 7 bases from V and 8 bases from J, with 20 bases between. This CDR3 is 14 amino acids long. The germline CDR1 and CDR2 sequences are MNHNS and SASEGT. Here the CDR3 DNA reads TGTGCCAGCACCCCGGCCGTACAGGGCTTCGGCTACACCTTC. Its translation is CASTPAVQGFGYTF.

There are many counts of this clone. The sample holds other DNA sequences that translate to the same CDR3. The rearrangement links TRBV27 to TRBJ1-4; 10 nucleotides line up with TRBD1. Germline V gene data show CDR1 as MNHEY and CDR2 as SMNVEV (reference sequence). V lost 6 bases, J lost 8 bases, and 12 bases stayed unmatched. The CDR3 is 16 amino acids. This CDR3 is CASRPGPGTGEEKLFF. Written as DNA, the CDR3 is TGTGCCAGCAGACCGGGACCCGGGACAGGGGAAGAAAAACTGTTTTTT.

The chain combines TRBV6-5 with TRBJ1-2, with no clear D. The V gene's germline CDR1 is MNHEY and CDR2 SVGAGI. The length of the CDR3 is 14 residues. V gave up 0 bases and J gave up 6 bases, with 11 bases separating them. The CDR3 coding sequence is TGTGCCAGCAGTTACTCGATGCTAGGGAATGGCTACACCTTC. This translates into CASSYSMLGNGYTF.

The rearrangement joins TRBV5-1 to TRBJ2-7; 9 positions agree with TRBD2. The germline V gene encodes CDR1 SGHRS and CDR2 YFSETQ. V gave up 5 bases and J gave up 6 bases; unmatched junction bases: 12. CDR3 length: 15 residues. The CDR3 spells CASSEVAGGLSEQYF. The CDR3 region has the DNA TGCGCCAGCAGTGAGGTGGCGGGAGGGCTCAGCGAGCAGTACTTC.

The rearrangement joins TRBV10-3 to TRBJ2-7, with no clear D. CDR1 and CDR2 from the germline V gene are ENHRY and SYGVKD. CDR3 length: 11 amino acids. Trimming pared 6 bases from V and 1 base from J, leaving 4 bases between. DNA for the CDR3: TGTGCCATCAGCGGTTCCTACGAGCAGTACTTC. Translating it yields CAISGSYEQYF.

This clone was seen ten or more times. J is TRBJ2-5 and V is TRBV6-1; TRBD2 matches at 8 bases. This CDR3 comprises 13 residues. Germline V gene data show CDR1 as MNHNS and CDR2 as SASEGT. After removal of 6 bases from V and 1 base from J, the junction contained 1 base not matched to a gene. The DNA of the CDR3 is TGTGCCAGCAGAACTAGCGGCCAAGAGACCCAGTACTTC. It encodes CASRTSGQETQYF.

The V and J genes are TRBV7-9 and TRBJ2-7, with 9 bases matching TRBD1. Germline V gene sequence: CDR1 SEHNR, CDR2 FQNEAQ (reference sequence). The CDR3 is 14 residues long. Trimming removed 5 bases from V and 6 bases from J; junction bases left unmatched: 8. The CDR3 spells CASSTGGGTSEQYF. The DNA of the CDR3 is TGTGCCAGCAGCACAGGGGGCGGCACCTCCGAGCAGTACTTC.

This CDR3 is CASSGVGGTQPQHF. Written as DNA, the CDR3 is TGTGCCAGCAGTGGGGTGGGGGGAACACAGCCCCAGCATTTT. This sequence joins TRBV2 and TRBJ1-5; maybe TRBD1 (5 bases). The CDR3 is 14 residues long. V lost 4 bases and J lost 7, with 14 bases in between. Germline assignment: CDR1 SNHLY and CDR2 FYNNEI.

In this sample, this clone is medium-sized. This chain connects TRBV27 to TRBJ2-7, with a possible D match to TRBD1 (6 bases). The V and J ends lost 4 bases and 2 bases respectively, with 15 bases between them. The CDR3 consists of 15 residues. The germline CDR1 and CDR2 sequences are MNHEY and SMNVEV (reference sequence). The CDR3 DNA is TGTGCCAGCAGTTCGAAACAGGGCCGAACCTACGAGCAGTACTTC. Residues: CASSSKQGRTYEQYF.

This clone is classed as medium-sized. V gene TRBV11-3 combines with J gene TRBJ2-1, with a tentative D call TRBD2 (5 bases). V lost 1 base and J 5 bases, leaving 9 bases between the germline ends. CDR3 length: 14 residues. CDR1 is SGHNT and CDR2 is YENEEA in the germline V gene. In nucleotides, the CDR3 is TGTGCCAGCAGCTTAGTACGACTAAACAATGAGCAGTTCTTC. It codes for CASSLVRLNNEQFF.